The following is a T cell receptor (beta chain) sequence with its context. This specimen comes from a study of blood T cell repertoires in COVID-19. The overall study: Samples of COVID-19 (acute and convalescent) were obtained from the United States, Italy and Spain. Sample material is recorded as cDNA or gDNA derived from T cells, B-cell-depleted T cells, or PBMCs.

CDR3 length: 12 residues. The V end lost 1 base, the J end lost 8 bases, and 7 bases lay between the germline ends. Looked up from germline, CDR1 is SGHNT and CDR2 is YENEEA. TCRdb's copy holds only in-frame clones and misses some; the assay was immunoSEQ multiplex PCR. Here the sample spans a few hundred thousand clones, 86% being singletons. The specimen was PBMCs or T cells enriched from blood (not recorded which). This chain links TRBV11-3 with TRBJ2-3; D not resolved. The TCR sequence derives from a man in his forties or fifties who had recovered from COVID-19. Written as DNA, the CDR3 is TGTGCCAGCAGCTTAGTATTCGGTACGCAGTATTTT. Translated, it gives CASSLVFGTQYF.